A single sample gave rise to the 3 T cell receptor beta chains below, sequenced in a study of CD8 T cells in ankylosing spondylitis. Findings and limits, study-wide: Blood of patients with ankylosing spondylitis appeared to be characterized by a TCR beta motif of eight or nine highly homologous variants.

TCRdb reprocessed the 5' RACE reads via MiXCR and lists one record per CDR3 protein. The sample lists some 840,000 distinct CDR3 sequences; roughly 10% were seen once. For these TCRs, the target antigens are not known. The source material was blood, either unsorted or a sorted T cell fraction (not recorded which). These receptors were taken from a male donor with ankylosing spondylitis.

This clonotype came up a few times. This chain connects TRBV12-3 or TRBV12-4 to TRBJ2-1; 10 bases align to TRBD2. The length of the CDR3 is 15 residues. Trimming at V came to 10 bases and at J to 6 bases, leaving 12 bases not matched to a gene. The CDR3 DNA sequence: TGTGCCATCATCAGGCAAGCGGGGGGGCCCAATGAGCAGTTCTTC. Its protein is CAIIRQAGGPNEQFF.

The V call is TRBV6-5, the J call TRBJ2-7; TRBD1 might be the D (7 bases). Trimming removed 1 base from V and 0 bases from J, with 13 bases in between. This CDR3 is 16 amino acids long. Germline CDR1 and CDR2: MNHEY and SVGAGI. The CDR3 spells CASSYLQGRGSYEQYF. The CDR3 DNA follows: TGTGCCAGCAGTTACTTACAGGGGCGGGGCTCCTACGAGCAGTACTTC.

J is TRBJ1-4 and V is TRBV6-2 or TRBV6-3; unclear D gene. The V end was cut by 0 bases, the J end by 13 bases, with 12 bases between. The CDR3 covers 13 residues. In germline, CDR1 is MNHEY, CDR2 SVGEGT. The CDR3 region has the DNA TGTGCCAGCAGTTACTCGTCGGCGGGAATACTGTTTTTT. Protein: CASSYSSAGILFF.